This TCR beta chain was documented in a study of T cells in Graves' hyperthyroidism and ophthalmopathy (dated by TCRdb to between 2017 and 2020). The study in broad terms: Peripheral blood was sampled at the time of initial diagnosis, prior to any treatment. A discovery cohort of around 100 patients, 43 with Graves' ophthalmopathy and 55 to 60 with stable Graves' hyperthyroidism, was used to find distinguishing TCR V-J signatures. Prospective prediction of ophthalmopathy was tested in an independent validation cohort consisting of about 19 hyperthyroidism patients and over 15 patients who later progressed to ophthalmopathy. The roughly 100 discovery patients were randomly divided into training and test sets at a 7:3 ratio. In roughly six Graves' hyperthyroidism patients, the study also compared T-cell repertoires from thyroid tissue with T-cell repertoires from blood. After sampling, hyperthyroidism patients received methimazole starting at 30 mg daily, and ophthalmopathy patients received high-dose intravenous methylprednisolone. The paper describes TCR Vbeta CDR3 sequencing of 120 to 150 peripheral blood samples, made up of approximately 40 ophthalmopathy patients, over 70 hyperthyroidism patients and about 17 progressor patients.

Amplification of TCR beta CDR3 regions was carried out from RNA transcripts. The TCR CDR3 was subjected to a first round of RT-PCR using the HTBI primer set and the Qiagen OneStep RT-PCR kit. Libraries were constructed in a second round of multiplex PCR, after which size selection and purification were performed. Paired-end sequencing of the libraries was performed with 100 bp reads on an Illumina HiSeq2000. In the paper's pipeline: SOAPnuke was used to process the raw data, with reads discarded if the reads contained adapters or uncalled bases, had a mean Phred below 15, or lacked an exact constant-primer or identifier match. High-quality paired reads were merged with COPE v1.2.5, and unique nucleotide sequences were defined as clonotypes. MiTCR v1.1 was used to align the clonotypes against IMGT TRBV, TRBD and TRBJ reference segments. The analysis was restricted to V-J combinations with a frequency above 0.0001, which together covered 99% to 99.2% of the repertoires. A TCS score was defined as the ratio between F50 (clonal expansion) and ExV (chaos), using BLOSUM62-based TCRdist between CDR3 peptides within each V-J. Welch's t-statistics and random forest reduced some 510 V-J features to 13, which were used in a naive Bayes classifier (R e1071). TCRdb cleaned the public reads at Q25 with fastp, built clones with MiXCR and kept in-frame beta chains. Entries that share a CDR3 protein sequence are merged under the most common genes and DNA. These V and J calls are TCRdb output, not the study's own analysis. Counted in this sample were hundreds of thousands of distinct CDR3 sequences; about a fifth of them appeared once. The biggest ten clones account for more than 30% of the sample.

Trimming removed 4 bases from V and 1 base from J; the gene matches leave 9 bases unexplained. The CDR3 runs 18 amino acids, cysteine and phenylalanine included. The sequence is cut down to CDR3 DNA, 54 bases in frame from base 1. CDR1 SGDLS and CDR2 YYNGEE are derived from the germline V gene. This clonotype was seen only a few times. Its antigen has not been determined. Base qualities were left out, and no much larger clone turns up one base away. Ophthalmopathy patients had moderately to severely active disease, with a Clinical Activity Score of 3 or more, a NOSPECS grade of 4 or more, and a disease duration of less than 3 months. Any patient with an uncontrolled infection, another autoimmune disease, pregnancy or lactation was excluded. Clinical symptoms, serum thyroxine and TRAb, thyroid ultrasound, and orbital computed tomography formed the basis for the diagnoses. PBMCs were separated from approximately 10 ml of fresh peripheral blood using Ficoll-Paque density gradient centrifugation. Total RNA was extracted using Trizol reagent, and RNA quality was assessed on an Agilent 2100 Bioanalyzer.

Study-wide conclusions, independent of this receptor: No statistical method was used to fix the sample size in advance, and group allocation was not hidden from the investigators. Blood samples also contained most of the expanded thyroid clonotypes (frequency above 0.001), which suggests that blood repertoires may reflect thyroid immune responses. In cross-validation, a model built on a 13 V-J signature told ophthalmopathy apart from stable hyperthyroidism with approximately 91% sensitivity and roughly 81% specificity, and in testing the same model reached 80%/75%. In validation, the model predicted progression to ophthalmopathy a median of approximately 6.3 months before onset, with over 55% sensitivity and 72.22% specificity.

The material sequenced was blood. The source of this sequence is a man aged 30-40 years with Graves' ophthalmopathy. The V and J genes are TRBV9 and TRBJ2-5, with 14 middle bases fitting TRBD2. The CDR3 region has the sequence CASSQTGTSGRPQETQYF. The nucleotide sequence reads as follows: TGTGCCAGCAGCCAAACCGGGACTAGCGGGAGACCCCAAGAGACCCAGTACTTC.